Shown below are 28 T cell receptor beta chains from a single sample sequenced in a study of T cell repertoires in cytomegalovirus infection. Using its own MiXCR run on the reads, TCRdb lists one record per CDR3 protein. Among about 830,000 distinct CDR3 sequences listed, around a third were seen once. Their specific antigens are unknown. The sequencing here drew on cultured CD8+ T cells from PBMCs, taken from culture after CMV antigen stimulation. All receptors derive from a human donor in good health (CMV status not recorded). Some clones in this sample may be carry-over from other donors' samples.

V usage is TRBV6-1 and J usage is TRBJ2-7, with D perhaps TRBD1 (6 bases). V gave up 8 bases and J gave up 2 bases, with 13 bases separating them. This CDR3 is 13 amino acids long. Germline V gives CDR1 MNHNS, CDR2 SASEGT. CDR3 nucleotides: TGTGCCAGCCTGTCTGGACAGACCTACGAGCAGTACGTC. Its translation: CASLSGQTYEQYV.

This clonotype was seen more than once but under ten times. CDR3 region: CASSGQDRESGELFF. DNA of the CDR3: TGTGCCAGCAGTGGCCAAGACAGGGAAAGCGGGGAGCTGTTTTTT. V gene TRBV6-1 combines with J gene TRBJ2-2, with TRBD1 matching over 7 bases. J gave up 7 bases and V 4 bases, and 9 bases lay outside the gene matches. Germline V lookup: CDR1 MNHNS, CDR2 SASEGT. This CDR3 contains 15 residues.

This chain uses TRBV12-3 or TRBV12-4 with TRBJ2-7, with 8 nucleotides matching TRBD2. With 5 bases clipped from V and 2 bases from J, the junction kept 14 bases outside the gene matches. The length of the CDR3 is 17 residues. CDR3 DNA sequence: TGTGCCAGCAGTACCCCATTGCTAGCGGGTGGACCCTACGAGCAGTACTTC. The encoded protein is CASSTPLLAGGPYEQYF.

The chain employs TRBV6-8 and TRBJ1-2, with 7 nucleotides matching TRBD1. The CDR3 is 18 residues long. V shed 5 bases, J shed 0 bases, and the junction held 15 bases outside the gene matches. CDR1 is MNHGY, CDR2 SAAAGT, per germline. This CDR3 reads CASSPYPGTALTNYGYTF. The CDR3 DNA reads TGTGCCAGCAGTCCCTACCCCGGGACAGCCCTTACTAACTATGGCTACACCTTC.

This clonotype was detected only a few times. The chain links TRBV6-2 or TRBV6-3 to TRBJ1-5; D uncertain. The CDR3 is 15 amino acids. Germline CDR1 and CDR2: MNHEY and SVGEGT. Trimming removed 5 bases at V and 0 bases at J, with 11 bases between. CDR3: CASSSLSYSNQPQHF. Here the CDR3 DNA reads TGTGCCAGCAGTAGCCTGAGCTATAGCAATCAGCCCCAGCATTTT.

J is TRBJ2-7 and V is TRBV3-1; D unresolved. The CDR3 is made up of 16 amino acids. Trimming removed 4 bases at V and 5 bases at J, with 21 bases between. Per germline, CDR1 LGHDT and CDR2 YNNKEL (reference sequence). CDR3 DNA sequence: TGTGCCAGCAGCCCAGTGGCCCCGGCAGAGGAGAACGAGCAGTACGTC. This gives the protein CASSPVAPAEENEQYV.

The chain employs TRBV7-9 and TRBJ2-1, with D perhaps matching TRBD1 or TRBD2 (5 bases each). Germline V gene lookup returns CDR1 SEHNR and CDR2 FQNEAQ (reference sequence). Trimming took off 1 base at V and 4 bases at J, with 23 bases between the two ends. The CDR3 runs 19 residues. This chain's CDR3 is CASSLVFGLGRGLYNEQFF. As DNA, the CDR3 is TGTGCCAGCAGCTTAGTATTCGGTCTGGGACGGGGATTATACAATGAGCAGTTCTTC.

The rearrangement joins TRBV19 to TRBJ2-1; 12 positions match TRBD2. CDR3 size: 15 residues. V trimming: 5 bases; J trimming: 6 bases; junction bases outside the gene matches: 5. The germline V gene has CDR1 LNHDA and CDR2 SQIVND (reference sequence). The CDR3 sequence: CASSWTSGASNEQFF. The CDR3 DNA reads TGTGCCAGTAGTTGGACTAGCGGGGCCAGCAATGAGCAGTTCTTC.

This clonotype showed up many times. V gene TRBV7-8 combines with J gene TRBJ1-5; perhaps TRBD1 as D (5 bases). The CDR3 contains 15 residues. Germline CDR1 and CDR2: SGHVS and FQNEAQ. Trimming stripped 5 bases from V and 4 bases from J, with 15 bases between. CDR3 DNA sequence: TGTGCCAGCAGCCCCGGGCCGGGGGGGAATCAGCCCCAGCATTTT. Translating gives CASSPGPGGNQPQHF.

This clonotype has only a few counts. The rearrangement joins TRBV28 to TRBJ2-7, with a weak D call TRBD2 (7 bases). The CDR3 is 15 residues long. V was shortened by 3 bases and J by 0 bases, with 12 bases between the two germline ends. Germline-derived CDR1 and CDR2 are MDHEN and SYDVKM. This chain's CDR3 is CASSFRRGPSYEQYV. The CDR3 coding sequence is TGTGCCAGCAGTTTTCGGCGGGGGCCCTCCTACGAGCAGTACGTC.

This clonotype occurred many times. The CDR3 sequence is CASSPGHHSGSGVPKETQYF. In DNA, the CDR3 is TGTGCCAGCAGCCCCGGGCACCACTCGGGGTCTGGGGTACCGAAAGAGACCCAGTACTTC. The chain has TRBV7-9 and TRBJ2-5; tentatively, D is TRBD2 (5 bases). Germline CDR1 SEHNR, CDR2 FQNEAQ (reference sequence). The ends were cut back, 5 bases at V and 3 bases at J, with 31 bases in the middle. CDR3 size: 20 residues.

This clonotype occurred a few times. The V call is TRBV7-9, the J call TRBJ2-4; TRBD1 aligns across 7 bases. Trimming at V came to 2 bases and at J to 6 bases, leaving 4 bases not matched to a gene. Germline V lookup: CDR1 SEHNR, CDR2 FQNEAQ (reference sequence). This CDR3 is 14 amino acids long. CDR3 amino acids: CASSLSEGANIQYF. The CDR3 nucleotides read TGTGCCAGCAGCTTAAGCGAGGGGGCAAACATTCAGTACTTC.

The chain has TRBV5-1 and TRBJ1-1; 10 bases are shared with TRBD1. Per the germline V gene, CDR1 is SGHRS and CDR2 is YFSETQ. The CDR3 loop spans 14 amino acids. V shed 0 bases and J 7 bases; nucleotides not matched to a gene: 3. The CDR3 region is CASSLVTGGGEAFF. The CDR3 DNA sequence: TGCGCCAGCAGCTTGGTGACAGGGGGCGGTGAAGCTTTCTTT.

This clonotype came up a few times. The rearrangement links TRBV19 to TRBJ2-3, with D tentatively TRBD1 (6 bases). V was cut by 4 bases and J by 3 bases, with 14 bases left in between. Germline V gene data show CDR1 as LNHDA and CDR2 as SQIVND (reference sequence). CDR3 length equals 15 residues. The CDR3 sequence: CASSTPQGVTDTQYF. The CDR3 DNA sequence: TGTGCCAGTAGTACACCACAGGGAGTGACAGATACGCAGTATTTT.

This clonotype has more than one count but fewer than ten. This chain connects TRBV4-3 to TRBJ2-1, with D perhaps assigned TRBD1 or TRBD2 (5 bases each). V was shortened by 5 bases and J by 2 bases, with 13 bases between the two germline ends. This CDR3 has 15 residues. Germline CDR1 reads LGHNA; CDR2 reads YSLEER. The CDR3 loop is CASSRGRGPYNEQFF. In DNA, the CDR3 is TGCGCCAGCAGCAGGGGCAGAGGGCCCTACAATGAGCAGTTCTTC.

This clonotype was detected only a few times. J is TRBJ1-2 and V is TRBV27; 9 nucleotides line up with TRBD1. The CDR3 extends over 17 amino acids. Germline V CDR1 and CDR2: MNHEY, SMNVEV (reference sequence). The V segment lost 5 bases and the J segment 4 bases; nucleotides outside the gene matches: 14. For the CDR3, the DNA is TGTGCCAGCAGTCCCCGGGACAGGGAAAAAATTTTCTATGGCTACACCTTC. It encodes CASSPRDREKIFYGYTF.

This clonotype turned up a few times. The chain recombines TRBV6-1 with TRBJ1-1; D gene uncertain. The CDR3 totals 13 residues. Germline assignment: CDR1 MNHNS and CDR2 SASEGT. V lost 7 bases and J 5 bases, leaving 14 bases between the germline ends. In nucleotides, the CDR3 is TGTGCCAGCATCATGCTGGGGAGTACTGAAGCTTTCTTT. The encoded protein is CASIMLGSTEAFF.

Only a few counts were recorded for this clonotype. The genes are TRBV5-1 and TRBJ1-1; D is possibly TRBD1 (6 bases). With 4 bases removed from V and 2 bases from J, the gap between germline ends came to 12 bases. The CDR3 has 14 amino acids. From germline, CDR1 is SGHRS and CDR2 YFSETQ. The CDR3 DNA reads TGCGCCAGCAGCCACCCGGACAGAAACACTGAAGCTTTCTTT. It translates to CASSHPDRNTEAFF. Together with reference TRBV5-1 and TRBJ1-1, the CDR3 gives the full variable domain: KAGVTQTPRYLIKTRGQQVTLSCSPISGHRSVSWYQQTPGQGLQFLFEYFSETQRNKGNFPGRFSGRQFSNSRSEMNVSTLELGDSALYLCASSHPDRNTEAFFGQGTRLTVV.

This chain connects TRBV2 to TRBJ2-5; tentatively, D is TRBD2 (6 bases). Deletions cut 0 bases from V and 5 bases from J, with 13 bases between. Germline lookup yields CDR1 SNHLY and CDR2 FYNNEI. The CDR3 consists of 15 residues. CDR3 bases: TGTGCCAGCAGTGAAGCGCTCTCGGGGGTGGAGACCCAGTACTTC. Translated, it gives CASSEALSGVETQYF.

This clonotype was detected only once. Just one base apart from a much larger clone, this may be a read error. This chain uses TRBV7-6 with TRBJ2-5, with 8 bases that match TRBD1. From germline, CDR1 is SGHVS and CDR2 FNYEAQ. This CDR3 spans 15 amino acids. Here the CDR3 DNA reads TGTACCAGCAGCTTAGGACAGGGAATCTCGGAGACCCAGTACTTC. Its protein product is CTSSLGQGISETQYF.

This clonotype was recorded at least ten times. J is TRBJ1-4 and V is TRBV7-8, with D unresolved. This CDR3 contains 14 residues. The V end was cut by 5 bases, the J end by 8 bases, with 15 bases between. CDR1 and CDR2 from the germline V gene are SGHVS and FQNEAQ. As DNA, the CDR3 is TGTGCCAGCAGCGATTCGGGGTGGCGGGAAAAACTGTTTTTT. It is translated as CASSDSGWREKLFF. Together with reference TRBV7-8 and TRBJ1-4, the CDR3 gives the full variable domain: GAGVSQSPRYKVAKRGQDVALRCDPISGHVSLFWYQQALGQGPEFLTYFQNEAQLDKSGLPSDRFFAERPEGSVSTLKIQRTQQEDSAVYLCASSDSGWREKLFFGSGTQLSVL.

The chain employs TRBV12-3 or TRBV12-4 and TRBJ1-2; no definite D call. V lost 3 bases to trimming and J lost 6 bases, with 11 bases between them. The CDR3 contains 13 residues. The DNA for the CDR3 is TGTGCCAGCAGTTTGAGGCAGAAGAATGGCTACACCTTC. Its translation: CASSLRQKNGYTF.

This clonotype was recorded at least ten times. V is TRBV24-1 and J is TRBJ1-2, with D unclear. Per the germline V gene, CDR1 is KGHDR and CDR2 is SFDVKD. Trimming took off 2 bases at V and 4 bases at J, with 13 bases between the two ends. The CDR3 length is 15 residues. The CDR3 DNA sequence: TGTGCCACCAGTGATTACTCCCACGGCCGCTATGGCTACACCTTC. Its translation is CATSDYSHGRYGYTF.

This clonotype was picked up a small number of times. The chain joins TRBV7-9 to TRBJ1-6; D is uncertain. With 8 bases removed from V and 7 bases from J, the gap between germline ends came to 15 bases. The CDR3 extends over 14 amino acids. Germline V lookup: CDR1 SEHNR, CDR2 FQNEAQ (reference sequence). The CDR3 DNA follows: TGTGCCAGCCGGGAGGCCGGTGGGAATTCACCCCTCCACTTT. Protein: CASREAGGNSPLHF.

This clonotype has at least ten counts. V gene TRBV12-3 or TRBV12-4 combines with J gene TRBJ2-7; TRBD2 aligns across 7 bases. V lost 4 bases and J lost 0; bases outside the gene matches: 0. The CDR3 consists of 13 residues. In DNA, the CDR3 is TGTGCCAGCAGTTGGGGGGGCTCCTACGAGCAGTACTTC. Residues: CASSWGGSYEQYF.

This clonotype was seen a few times. The chain uses TRBV6-6 and TRBJ2-5; possibly TRBD1 for D (5 bases). Between the trimmed V and J ends, which lost 2 bases and 5 bases, there was a span of 12 bases. The CDR3 extends over 14 amino acids. CDR1 MNHNY and CDR2 SVGAGI come from the germline V gene (reference sequence). The CDR3 nucleotides are TGTGCCAGCAGTTACGGAAGGGGTGGGGAGACCCAGTACTTC. Translation: CASSYGRGGETQYF.

This clonotype was counted only a few times. The chain has TRBV2 and TRBJ2-1; 8 bases line up with TRBD2. The CDR3 consists of 17 residues. Germline CDR1 SNHLY, CDR2 FYNNEI. The J segment lost 0 bases and the V segment lost 6 bases, leaving 10 bases of the junction unmatched. CDR3 region: CASSDDERGSSYNEQFF. DNA of the CDR3: TGTGCCAGCAGCGATGACGAGCGGGGGAGCTCCTACAATGAGCAGTTCTTC.

This clonotype was seen many times. The chain is built from TRBV20-1 and TRBJ1-2; the D is unclear. V lost 3 bases and J 1 base, leaving 6 bases between the germline ends. There are 12 residues in the CDR3. Per the germline V gene, CDR1 is DFQATT and CDR2 is SNEGSKA (reference sequence). The CDR3 reads CSASLVNYGYTF. CDR3 DNA: TGCAGTGCTAGTCTGGTTAACTATGGCTACACCTTC.